The T cell receptor beta chain under discussion was sequenced for a study of identical twins. General observations from the study: Sequences that were beta out-of-frame showed weaker excess twin sharing. Its conclusions, products of cross-sectional statistical analysis, did not come from following the same donors.

Each CDR3 protein gets one entry after TCRdb re-called the 5' RACE reads with MiXCR. The repertoire holds about 920,000 distinct CDR3 sequences, 9% to 15% seen once, with around 1.6% in the top ten. The CDR3 extends over 14 amino acids. The V end lost 8 bases, the J end lost 5 bases, and 18 bases lay between the germline ends. A remark on this clonotype: No antigen is known for it.

This sample also belongs to another study, concerning yellow fever vaccine responses in identical twins.

The clonotype comes from a woman aged 18-29 years in good health. The V call is TRBV12-3 or TRBV12-4, the J call TRBJ1-1, with D unresolved. Sequenced sample: PBMCs. CDR3 nucleotide sequence: TGTGCCAGCGGAAGGGAAGGGATGATAACTGAAGCTTTCTTT. Its protein is CASGREGMITEAFF.